What follows describes a single T cell receptor (beta chain). The data were taken from a study of blood T cell repertoires in COVID-19. Across the whole study: Sample material is recorded as cDNA or gDNA derived from T cells, B-cell-depleted T cells, or PBMCs.

The authors' processing: Nucleated cell counts were estimated from reference gene primer amplification. Clones were sequenced by immunoSEQ multiplex PCR, and TCRdb holds only the in-frame ones, with some missing. That table is the source of V, J and clone size, and D and trimming were worked out from the DNA. The sample yields under 300,000 clones, around 79% seen once. The length of the CDR3 is 12 residues. CDR1 SNHLY and CDR2 FYNNEI come from the germline V gene. The ends were cut back, 4 bases at V and 5 bases at J, with 8 bases in the middle. The source material was peripheral blood. The clonotype was recovered from a woman older than 75 with acute or convalescent COVID-19. The chain is built from TRBV2 and TRBJ2-5, with a possible D match to TRBD1 (5 bases). The CDR3 here is CASSVYRETQYF. In DNA, the CDR3 is TGTGCCAGCAGTGTATACAGGGAGACCCAGTACTTC.